The 15 T cell receptor beta chains below come from one sample, sequenced in a study of tumor-infiltrating lymphocytes in primary liver carcinoma. TCR beta cDNA was made from 400 to 500 ng total RNA with a constant-region primer. Libraries covering TCR beta were generated through three nested multiplex PCR rounds (using a slightly modified ARM-PCR). The first two PCR rounds used TRBV1-TRBV30 forward primers with a C-beta reverse primer, 10 cycles each. A single record per CDR3 protein comes from TCRdb applying MiXCR to the multiplex PCR reads. The sample lists about 43,000 distinct CDR3 sequences, about three quarters occurring once. It was from roughly 20-30 mg of unsorted bulk tissue that RNA and DNA were co-extracted. The sample comprised liver tumor tissue from sampling region 2. The subset denotes: tumor region T2, inferior pole. The source of these receptors is a middle-aged man with primary liver carcinoma and hepatitis B virus infection.

Concerning this clonotype itself: Germline and junction disagree at one end, which may indicate a read error. The V gene is TRBV28, the J gene TRBJ2-5; no reliable D call. The germline V gene has CDR1 MDHEN and CDR2 SYDVKM. The CDR3 has 15 amino acids. The CDR3 reads CAISFPSPREETQYF. In nucleotides, the CDR3 is TGTGCCATCAGTTTCCCCAGTCCAAGGGAAGAGACCCAGTACTTC.

As concerns this clonotype: At one end the junction does not follow the germline gene, possibly because of a read error. This chain joins TRBV4-2 and TRBJ2-7; TRBD1 agrees at 8 bases. CDR3 length: 14 residues. Germline CDR1 reads LGHNA; CDR2 reads YNFKEQ. The CDR3 region is CASIQGDRGHEQYF. CDR3 nucleotide sequence: TGTGCCAGCATCCAAGGTGACAGGGGTCATGAGCAGTACTTC.

The table lists this clonotype with many counts. J is TRBJ1-4 and V is TRBV2; D gene ambiguous. Trimming took off 5 bases at V and 13 bases at J, with 14 bases between the two ends. The germline gives CDR1 SNHLY, CDR2 FYNNEI. This CDR3 has 12 residues. CDR3 sequence: CASSYTEDGLFF. CDR3 nucleotides: TGTGCCAGCAGTTATACAGAGGACGGACTGTTTTTT.

Comments on this clonotype: This CDR3 fails to terminate in the conserved phenylalanine or tryptophan, so it likely reflects a read error. This chain connects TRBV14 to TRBJ2-1; 9 nucleotides agree with TRBD1. The germline CDR1 and CDR2 sequences are SGHDN and FVKESK. This CDR3 region has 16 residues. The CDR3 DNA reads as TGTGCCAGCAGTCGTCGACAGGGGGGCCGGTTAAATGAACAGTTCCTC. This sequence encodes CASSRRQGGRLNEQFL.

About this clonotype itself: An end of the junction does not agree with germline; a read error may underlie this. The V call is TRBV6-2 or TRBV6-3, the J call TRBJ2-1; D call uncertain. This CDR3 spans 16 amino acids. Per germline, CDR1 MNHEY and CDR2 SVGEGT. This CDR3 is CASNPPILSSYNEEFF. The CDR3 DNA reads TGTGCCAGCAATCCCCCTATCTTAAGCTCCTACAATGAGGAGTTCTTC.

Concerning this clonotype: A junction boundary mismatches the germline segment, possibly from a read error. The chain joins TRBV7-9 to TRBJ1-1; D not resolved. The length of the CDR3 is 13 residues. The V gene's germline CDR1 is SEHNR and CDR2 FQNEAQ (reference sequence). CDR3 sequence: CTSSLSANTEAFF. The CDR3 bases are TGTACCAGCAGCTTATCCGCGAACACTGAAGCTTTCTTC.

Worth noting for this clonotype: It is likely a read error, because the conserved phenylalanine at the end of the CDR3 is missing. The limits of the CDR3 on the DNA are not certain, so only TCRdb's listed CDR3 is given. The chain links TRBV10-2 to TRBJ2-5; TRBD1 is taken as the D call from the table, unchecked against the DNA. A total of 12 residues make up the CDR3, ends included. Germline V gene data show CDR1 as WSHSY and CDR2 as SAAADI. CDR3 in amino acids: CASRPPYKTQYS.

By share of the sample, this clonotype is medium-sized (0.01 to 0.1%). The chain employs TRBV29-1 and TRBJ2-3; 13 positions agree with TRBD2. Germline V lookup: CDR1 SQVTM, CDR2 ANQGSEA. CDR3 length: 15 residues. The junction had 8 bases not matched to a gene; V was cut back by 6 bases and J by 5 bases. The DNA for the CDR3 is TGCAGCGTACGGACTAGCGGGAGTTGGAAAGATACGCAGTATTTT. Amino acids: CSVRTSGSWKDTQYF.

As for this clonotype: The CDR3 does not end in the conserved phenylalanine or tryptophan, so this is likely a read error. V is TRBV10-2 and J is TRBJ2-7, with a possible D match to TRBD1 (5 bases). Germline CDR1 WSHSY, CDR2 SAAADI. The CDR3 is made up of 14 amino acids. CDR3 in DNA: TGCGCAAGCAGAGCTACAGGAGACCCCTACGAGCAGTACATC. It encodes CASRATGDPYEQYI.

As for this clonotype: With a much larger clone just one base away, this may be a read error. The chain recombines TRBV19 with TRBJ1-6; no clear D gene. The CDR3 sequence is 12 residues long. Germline V lookup: CDR1 LNHDA, CDR2 SQIVND (reference sequence). This chain's CDR3 is CATRILDSPLYF. CDR3 DNA: TGTGCCACGAGGATACTTGATTCACCCCTCTACTTT.

V and J are TRBV4-2 and TRBJ2-5; unclear D gene. V was shortened by 3 bases and J by 5 bases, with 16 bases between the two germline ends. CDR1 LGHNA and CDR2 YNFKEQ come from the germline V gene. The CDR3 extends over 15 amino acids. The CDR3 nucleotides are TGTGCCAGCAGCCACGACATGGGATCGGTTGAGACCCAGTACTTC. Amino acids: CASSHDMGSVETQYF.

The rearrangement links TRBV7-8 to TRBJ2-7; maybe TRBD1 (6 bases). Looked up from germline, CDR1 is SGHVS and CDR2 is FQNEAQ. The CDR3 is made up of 14 amino acids. V was clipped by 5 bases and J by 10 bases, with 21 bases between them. The CDR3 here is CASSPRDIRYKQYF. The CDR3 DNA is TGTGCCAGCAGCCCGAGGGACATCCGCTACAAACAGTACTTC. Combining the CDR3 with reference TRBV7-8 and TRBJ2-7 gives the whole variable domain GAGVSQSPRYKVAKRGQDVALRCDPISGHVSLFWYQQALGQGPEFLTYFQNEAQLDKSGLPSDRFFAERPEGSVSTLKIQRTQQEDSAVYLCASSPRDIRYKQYFGPGTRLTVT.

This sequence joins TRBV5-1 and TRBJ2-7; 8 bases are shared with TRBD2. V gave up 4 bases and J gave up 5 bases; unmatched junction bases: 11. The germline V gene has CDR1 SGHRS and CDR2 YFSETQ. The CDR3 length is 15 residues. The CDR3 sequence: CASSLELAGAHEQYF. The CDR3 DNA follows: TGCGCCAGCAGCCTGGAGCTAGCGGGTGCCCACGAGCAGTACTTC.

Remarks on this clonotype: One junction end does not reproduce the germline sequence, and a read error may be involved. The gene calls are TRBV29-1 and TRBJ1-1; tentatively, D is TRBD1 (5 bases). Germline CDR1 reads SQVTM; CDR2 reads ANQGSEA. The CDR3 is 15 amino acids. The CDR3 coding sequence is TGCAGCGTTGACCCGAGATGGGGAATGGACACTGAAGCTTCCTTT. Protein product: CSVDPRWGMDTEASF.

The rearrangement uses TRBV12-3 or TRBV12-4 and TRBJ2-7; D is undetermined. The CDR3 runs 12 residues. Trimming left V 9 bases short and J 6 bases short, with 15 bases between. The DNA for the CDR3 is TGTGCCAGTTGCCCCGGCAACGGCGAGCAGTACTTC. Residues: CASCPGNGEQYF.